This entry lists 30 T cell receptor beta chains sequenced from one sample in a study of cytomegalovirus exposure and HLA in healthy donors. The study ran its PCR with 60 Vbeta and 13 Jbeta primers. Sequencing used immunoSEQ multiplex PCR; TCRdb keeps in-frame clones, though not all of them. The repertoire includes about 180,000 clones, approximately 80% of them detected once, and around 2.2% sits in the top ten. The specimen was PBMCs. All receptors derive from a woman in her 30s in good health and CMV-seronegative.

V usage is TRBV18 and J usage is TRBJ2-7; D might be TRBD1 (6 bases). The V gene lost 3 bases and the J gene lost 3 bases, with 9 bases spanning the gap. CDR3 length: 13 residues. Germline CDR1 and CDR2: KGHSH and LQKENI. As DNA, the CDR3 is TGTGCCAGCTCACCGACAGGCATCTACGAGCAGTACTTC. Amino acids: CASSPTGIYEQYF.

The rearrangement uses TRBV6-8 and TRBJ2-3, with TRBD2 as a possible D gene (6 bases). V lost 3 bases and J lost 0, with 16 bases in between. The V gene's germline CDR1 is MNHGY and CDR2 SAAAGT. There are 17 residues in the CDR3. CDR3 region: CASSYWQEGPSTDTQYF. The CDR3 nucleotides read TGTGCCAGCAGTTATTGGCAGGAGGGGCCTAGCACAGATACGCAGTATTTT.

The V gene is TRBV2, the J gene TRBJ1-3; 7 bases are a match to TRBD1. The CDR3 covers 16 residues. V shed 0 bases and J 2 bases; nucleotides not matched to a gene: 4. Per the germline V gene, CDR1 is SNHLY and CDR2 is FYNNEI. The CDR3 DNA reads TGTGCCAGCAGTGAAGCTGACAGGGCTCCTGGAAACACCATATATTTT. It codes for CASSEADRAPGNTIYF.

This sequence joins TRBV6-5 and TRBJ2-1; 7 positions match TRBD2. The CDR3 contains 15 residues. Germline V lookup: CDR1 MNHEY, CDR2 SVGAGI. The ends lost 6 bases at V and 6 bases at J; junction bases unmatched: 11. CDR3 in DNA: TGTGCCAGCAGCCCCATGCGGCGGGGGTCCAATGAGCAGTTCTTC. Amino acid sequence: CASSPMRRGSNEQFF.

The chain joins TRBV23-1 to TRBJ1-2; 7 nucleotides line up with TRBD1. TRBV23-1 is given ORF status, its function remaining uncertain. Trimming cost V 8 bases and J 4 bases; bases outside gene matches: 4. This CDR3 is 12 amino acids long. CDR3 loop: CASSGGFYGYTF. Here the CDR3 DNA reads TGCGCCAGCTCAGGGGGGTTCTATGGCTACACCTTC.

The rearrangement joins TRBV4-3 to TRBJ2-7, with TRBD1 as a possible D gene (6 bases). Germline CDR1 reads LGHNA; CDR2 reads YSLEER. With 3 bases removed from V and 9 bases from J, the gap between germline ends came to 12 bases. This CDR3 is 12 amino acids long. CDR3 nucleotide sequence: TGCGCCAGCAGCCATGAACAGGGAGTGCAGTACTTC. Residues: CASSHEQGVQYF.

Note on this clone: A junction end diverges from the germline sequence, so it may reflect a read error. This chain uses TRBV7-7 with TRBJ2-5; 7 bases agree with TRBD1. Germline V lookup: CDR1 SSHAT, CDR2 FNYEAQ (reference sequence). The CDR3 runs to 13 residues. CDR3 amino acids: CASSDREQETQYF. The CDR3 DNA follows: TGTGCTAGCAGTGACAGGGAACAAGAGACCCAGTACTTC.

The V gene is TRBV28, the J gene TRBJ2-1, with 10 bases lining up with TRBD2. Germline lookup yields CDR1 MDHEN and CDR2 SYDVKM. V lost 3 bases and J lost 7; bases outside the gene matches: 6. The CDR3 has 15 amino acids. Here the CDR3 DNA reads TGTGCCAGCAGTTTTGAGCTAGCGGGGGATAATGAGCAGTTCTTC. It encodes CASSFELAGDNEQFF.

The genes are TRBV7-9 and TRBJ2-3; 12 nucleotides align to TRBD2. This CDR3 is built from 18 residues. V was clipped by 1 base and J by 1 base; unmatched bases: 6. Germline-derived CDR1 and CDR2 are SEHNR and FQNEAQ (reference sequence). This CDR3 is CASSLGLAGGSRTDTQYF. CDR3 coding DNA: TGTGCCAGCAGCTTAGGGCTAGCGGGAGGGAGTCGCACAGATACGCAGTATTTT.

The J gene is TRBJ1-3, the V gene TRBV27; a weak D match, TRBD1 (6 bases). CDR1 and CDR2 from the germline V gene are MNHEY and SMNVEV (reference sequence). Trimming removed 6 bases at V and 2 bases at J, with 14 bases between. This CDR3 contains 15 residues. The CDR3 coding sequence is TGTGCCAGCAGCCAAGGGGGTTGGACTGGAAACACCATATATTTT. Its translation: CASSQGGWTGNTIYF.

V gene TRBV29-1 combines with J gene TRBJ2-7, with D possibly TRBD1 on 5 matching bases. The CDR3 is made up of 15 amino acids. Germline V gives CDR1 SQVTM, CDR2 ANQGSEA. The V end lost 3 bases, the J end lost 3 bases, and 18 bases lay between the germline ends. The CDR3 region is CSVEGLGHRNYEQYF. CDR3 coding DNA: TGCAGCGTTGAGGGCCTTGGACACCGAAACTACGAGCAGTACTTC.

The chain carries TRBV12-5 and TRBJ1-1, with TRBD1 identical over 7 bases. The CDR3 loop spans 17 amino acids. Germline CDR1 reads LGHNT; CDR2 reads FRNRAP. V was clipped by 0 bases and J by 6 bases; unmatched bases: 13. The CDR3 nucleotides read TGTGCTAGTGGTTTGGTAATTTCTACAGGGGAGTGGTCTGAAGCTTTCTTT. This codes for CASGLVISTGEWSEAFF.

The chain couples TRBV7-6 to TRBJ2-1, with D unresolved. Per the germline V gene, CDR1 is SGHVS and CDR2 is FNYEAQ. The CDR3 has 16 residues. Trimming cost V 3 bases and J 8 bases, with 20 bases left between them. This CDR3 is CASSLLAGTLVDEQFF. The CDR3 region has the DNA TGTGCCAGCAGCTTGCTGGCAGGAACGTTAGTCGATGAGCAGTTCTTC.

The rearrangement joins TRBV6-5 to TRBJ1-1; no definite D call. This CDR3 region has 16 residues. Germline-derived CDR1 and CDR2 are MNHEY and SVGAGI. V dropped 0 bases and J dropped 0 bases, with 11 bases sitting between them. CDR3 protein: CASSYSRGPMNTEAFF. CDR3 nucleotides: TGTGCCAGCAGTTACTCGAGAGGCCCCATGAACACTGAAGCTTTCTTT.

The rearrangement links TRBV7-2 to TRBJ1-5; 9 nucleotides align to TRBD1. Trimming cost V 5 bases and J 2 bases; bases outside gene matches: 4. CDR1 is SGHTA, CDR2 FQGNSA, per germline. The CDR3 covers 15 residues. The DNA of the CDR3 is TGTGCCAGCAGCCATCGACAGGGGGGCAATCAGCCCCAGCATTTT. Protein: CASSHRQGGNQPQHF.

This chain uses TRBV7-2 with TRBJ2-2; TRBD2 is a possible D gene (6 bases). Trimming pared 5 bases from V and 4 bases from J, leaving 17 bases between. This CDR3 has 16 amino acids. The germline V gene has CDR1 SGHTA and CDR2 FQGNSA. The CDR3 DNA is TGTGCCAGCAGCCTAACCTCGGGACTGGTCACCGGGGAGCTGTTTTTT. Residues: CASSLTSGLVTGELFF.

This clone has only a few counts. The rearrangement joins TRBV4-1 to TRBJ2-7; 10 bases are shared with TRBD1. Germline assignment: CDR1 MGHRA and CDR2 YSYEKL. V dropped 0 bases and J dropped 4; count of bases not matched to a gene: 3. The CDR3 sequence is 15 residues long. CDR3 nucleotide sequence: TGCGCCAGCAGCCAAGATCGGGACAGGGGATACGAGCAGTACTTC. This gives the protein CASSQDRDRGYEQYF.

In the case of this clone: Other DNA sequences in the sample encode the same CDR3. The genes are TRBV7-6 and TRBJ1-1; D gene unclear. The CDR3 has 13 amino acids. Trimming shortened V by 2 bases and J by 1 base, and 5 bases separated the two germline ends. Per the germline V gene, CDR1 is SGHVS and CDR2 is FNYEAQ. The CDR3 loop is CASSLSGNTEAFF. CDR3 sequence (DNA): TGTGCCAGCAGCTTATCCGGGAACACTGAAGCTTTCTTT.

CDR3 DNA sequence: TGTGCCAGCAGACCCTTGGGGGGATACTACGAGCAGTACTTC. Translated: CASRPLGGYYEQYF. The chain recombines TRBV6-5 with TRBJ2-7; D is possibly TRBD2 (6 bases). V lost 6 bases, J lost 3 bases, and 15 bases lay in between. The CDR3 has 14 amino acids. CDR1 and CDR2 (germline): MNHEY, SVGAGI.

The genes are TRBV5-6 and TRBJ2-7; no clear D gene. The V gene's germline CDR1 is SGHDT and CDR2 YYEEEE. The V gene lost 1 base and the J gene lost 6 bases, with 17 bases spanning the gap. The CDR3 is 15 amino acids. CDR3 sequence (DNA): TGTGCCAGCAGCTTGCTAACCTCAAAATCGATCGAGCAGTACTTC. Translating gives CASSLLTSKSIEQYF.

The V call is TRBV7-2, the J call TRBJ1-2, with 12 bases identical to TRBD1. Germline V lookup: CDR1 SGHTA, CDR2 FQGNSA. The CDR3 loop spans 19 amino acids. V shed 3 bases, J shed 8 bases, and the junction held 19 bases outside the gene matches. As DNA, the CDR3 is TGTGCCAGCAGCTTCAAAACCATAGGGACAGGGGGCCCCCATGGAGGCTACACCTTC. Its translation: CASSFKTIGTGGPHGGYTF.

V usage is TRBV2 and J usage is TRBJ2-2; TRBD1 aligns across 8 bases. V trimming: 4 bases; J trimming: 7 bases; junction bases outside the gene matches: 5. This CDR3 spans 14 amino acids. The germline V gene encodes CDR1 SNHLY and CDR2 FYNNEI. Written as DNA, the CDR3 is TGTGCCAGCAGTGTATGGACAGGGAGCGGGGAGCTGTTTTTT. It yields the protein CASSVWTGSGELFF. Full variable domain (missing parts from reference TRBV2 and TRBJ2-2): EPEVTQTPSHQVTQMGQEVILRCVPISNHLYFYWYRQILGQKVEFLVSFYNNEISEKSEIFDDQFSVERPDGSNFTLKIRSTKLEDSAMYFCASSVWTGSGELFFGEGSRLTVL.

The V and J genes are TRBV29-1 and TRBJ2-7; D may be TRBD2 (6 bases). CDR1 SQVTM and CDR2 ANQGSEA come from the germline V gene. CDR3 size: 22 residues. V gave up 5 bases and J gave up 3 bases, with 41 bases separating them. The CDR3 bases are TGCAGCGTTCGGGGCGGGATGGCCGCTTACTCGGCGACCAACGGGCCCTTCTACGAGCAGTACTTC. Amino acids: CSVRGGMAAYSATNGPFYEQYF.

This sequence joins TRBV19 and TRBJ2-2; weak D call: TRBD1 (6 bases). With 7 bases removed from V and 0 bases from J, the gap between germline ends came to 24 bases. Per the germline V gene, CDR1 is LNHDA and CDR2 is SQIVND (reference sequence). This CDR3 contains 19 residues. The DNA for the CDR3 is TGTGCCAGTACTTCCGACGGGACATGGCGCCTCACGAACACCGGGGAGCTGTTTTTT. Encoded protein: CASTSDGTWRLTNTGELFF.

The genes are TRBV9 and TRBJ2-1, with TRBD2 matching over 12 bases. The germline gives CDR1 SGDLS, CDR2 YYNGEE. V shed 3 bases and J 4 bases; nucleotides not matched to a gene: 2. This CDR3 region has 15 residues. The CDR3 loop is CASSATSGGYNEQFF. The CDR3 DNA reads TGTGCCAGCAGCGCGACTAGCGGGGGATACAATGAGCAGTTCTTC.

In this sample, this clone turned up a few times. This CDR3 reads CASSFGLSGEQFF. The CDR3 region has the DNA TGTGCCAGCAGCTTCGGCCTCTCGGGTGAGCAGTTCTTC. The rearrangement joins TRBV7-2 to TRBJ2-1; the D is unclear. V lost 3 bases and J lost 9, with 12 bases in between. Germline CDR1 SGHTA, CDR2 FQGNSA. The CDR3 runs to 13 residues.

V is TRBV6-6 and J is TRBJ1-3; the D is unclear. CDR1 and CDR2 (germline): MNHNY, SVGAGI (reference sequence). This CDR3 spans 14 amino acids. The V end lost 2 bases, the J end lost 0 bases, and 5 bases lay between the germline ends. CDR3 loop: CASSYDNSGNTIYF. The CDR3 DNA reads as TGTGCCAGCAGTTACGACAACTCTGGAAACACCATATATTTT.

The CDR3 DNA reads TGTGCCAGCCGTTTCGACTCGAACTCGATCTTTTACGAGCAGTACTTC. This codes for CASRFDSNSIFYEQYF. The genes are TRBV2 and TRBJ2-7; D is uncertain. This CDR3 comprises 16 residues. In germline, CDR1 is SNHLY, CDR2 FYNNEI. Between the trimmed V and J ends, which lost 8 bases and 4 bases, there was a span of 24 bases.

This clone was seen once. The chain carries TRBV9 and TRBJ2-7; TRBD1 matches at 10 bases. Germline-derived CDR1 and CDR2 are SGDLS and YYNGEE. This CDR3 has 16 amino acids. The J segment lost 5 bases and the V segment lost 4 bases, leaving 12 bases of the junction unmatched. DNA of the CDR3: TGTGCCAGCAGCACCTCCGGGACAGGGGTCTTGCACGAGCAGTACTTC. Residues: CASSTSGTGVLHEQYF.

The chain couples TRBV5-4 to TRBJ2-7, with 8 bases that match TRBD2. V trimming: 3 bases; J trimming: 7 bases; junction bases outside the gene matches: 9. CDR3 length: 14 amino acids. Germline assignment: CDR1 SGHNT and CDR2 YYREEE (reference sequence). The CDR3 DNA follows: TGTGCCAGCAGCTCCTGGGCAACTAGCGGAGAGCAGTACTTC. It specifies CASSSWATSGEQYF.